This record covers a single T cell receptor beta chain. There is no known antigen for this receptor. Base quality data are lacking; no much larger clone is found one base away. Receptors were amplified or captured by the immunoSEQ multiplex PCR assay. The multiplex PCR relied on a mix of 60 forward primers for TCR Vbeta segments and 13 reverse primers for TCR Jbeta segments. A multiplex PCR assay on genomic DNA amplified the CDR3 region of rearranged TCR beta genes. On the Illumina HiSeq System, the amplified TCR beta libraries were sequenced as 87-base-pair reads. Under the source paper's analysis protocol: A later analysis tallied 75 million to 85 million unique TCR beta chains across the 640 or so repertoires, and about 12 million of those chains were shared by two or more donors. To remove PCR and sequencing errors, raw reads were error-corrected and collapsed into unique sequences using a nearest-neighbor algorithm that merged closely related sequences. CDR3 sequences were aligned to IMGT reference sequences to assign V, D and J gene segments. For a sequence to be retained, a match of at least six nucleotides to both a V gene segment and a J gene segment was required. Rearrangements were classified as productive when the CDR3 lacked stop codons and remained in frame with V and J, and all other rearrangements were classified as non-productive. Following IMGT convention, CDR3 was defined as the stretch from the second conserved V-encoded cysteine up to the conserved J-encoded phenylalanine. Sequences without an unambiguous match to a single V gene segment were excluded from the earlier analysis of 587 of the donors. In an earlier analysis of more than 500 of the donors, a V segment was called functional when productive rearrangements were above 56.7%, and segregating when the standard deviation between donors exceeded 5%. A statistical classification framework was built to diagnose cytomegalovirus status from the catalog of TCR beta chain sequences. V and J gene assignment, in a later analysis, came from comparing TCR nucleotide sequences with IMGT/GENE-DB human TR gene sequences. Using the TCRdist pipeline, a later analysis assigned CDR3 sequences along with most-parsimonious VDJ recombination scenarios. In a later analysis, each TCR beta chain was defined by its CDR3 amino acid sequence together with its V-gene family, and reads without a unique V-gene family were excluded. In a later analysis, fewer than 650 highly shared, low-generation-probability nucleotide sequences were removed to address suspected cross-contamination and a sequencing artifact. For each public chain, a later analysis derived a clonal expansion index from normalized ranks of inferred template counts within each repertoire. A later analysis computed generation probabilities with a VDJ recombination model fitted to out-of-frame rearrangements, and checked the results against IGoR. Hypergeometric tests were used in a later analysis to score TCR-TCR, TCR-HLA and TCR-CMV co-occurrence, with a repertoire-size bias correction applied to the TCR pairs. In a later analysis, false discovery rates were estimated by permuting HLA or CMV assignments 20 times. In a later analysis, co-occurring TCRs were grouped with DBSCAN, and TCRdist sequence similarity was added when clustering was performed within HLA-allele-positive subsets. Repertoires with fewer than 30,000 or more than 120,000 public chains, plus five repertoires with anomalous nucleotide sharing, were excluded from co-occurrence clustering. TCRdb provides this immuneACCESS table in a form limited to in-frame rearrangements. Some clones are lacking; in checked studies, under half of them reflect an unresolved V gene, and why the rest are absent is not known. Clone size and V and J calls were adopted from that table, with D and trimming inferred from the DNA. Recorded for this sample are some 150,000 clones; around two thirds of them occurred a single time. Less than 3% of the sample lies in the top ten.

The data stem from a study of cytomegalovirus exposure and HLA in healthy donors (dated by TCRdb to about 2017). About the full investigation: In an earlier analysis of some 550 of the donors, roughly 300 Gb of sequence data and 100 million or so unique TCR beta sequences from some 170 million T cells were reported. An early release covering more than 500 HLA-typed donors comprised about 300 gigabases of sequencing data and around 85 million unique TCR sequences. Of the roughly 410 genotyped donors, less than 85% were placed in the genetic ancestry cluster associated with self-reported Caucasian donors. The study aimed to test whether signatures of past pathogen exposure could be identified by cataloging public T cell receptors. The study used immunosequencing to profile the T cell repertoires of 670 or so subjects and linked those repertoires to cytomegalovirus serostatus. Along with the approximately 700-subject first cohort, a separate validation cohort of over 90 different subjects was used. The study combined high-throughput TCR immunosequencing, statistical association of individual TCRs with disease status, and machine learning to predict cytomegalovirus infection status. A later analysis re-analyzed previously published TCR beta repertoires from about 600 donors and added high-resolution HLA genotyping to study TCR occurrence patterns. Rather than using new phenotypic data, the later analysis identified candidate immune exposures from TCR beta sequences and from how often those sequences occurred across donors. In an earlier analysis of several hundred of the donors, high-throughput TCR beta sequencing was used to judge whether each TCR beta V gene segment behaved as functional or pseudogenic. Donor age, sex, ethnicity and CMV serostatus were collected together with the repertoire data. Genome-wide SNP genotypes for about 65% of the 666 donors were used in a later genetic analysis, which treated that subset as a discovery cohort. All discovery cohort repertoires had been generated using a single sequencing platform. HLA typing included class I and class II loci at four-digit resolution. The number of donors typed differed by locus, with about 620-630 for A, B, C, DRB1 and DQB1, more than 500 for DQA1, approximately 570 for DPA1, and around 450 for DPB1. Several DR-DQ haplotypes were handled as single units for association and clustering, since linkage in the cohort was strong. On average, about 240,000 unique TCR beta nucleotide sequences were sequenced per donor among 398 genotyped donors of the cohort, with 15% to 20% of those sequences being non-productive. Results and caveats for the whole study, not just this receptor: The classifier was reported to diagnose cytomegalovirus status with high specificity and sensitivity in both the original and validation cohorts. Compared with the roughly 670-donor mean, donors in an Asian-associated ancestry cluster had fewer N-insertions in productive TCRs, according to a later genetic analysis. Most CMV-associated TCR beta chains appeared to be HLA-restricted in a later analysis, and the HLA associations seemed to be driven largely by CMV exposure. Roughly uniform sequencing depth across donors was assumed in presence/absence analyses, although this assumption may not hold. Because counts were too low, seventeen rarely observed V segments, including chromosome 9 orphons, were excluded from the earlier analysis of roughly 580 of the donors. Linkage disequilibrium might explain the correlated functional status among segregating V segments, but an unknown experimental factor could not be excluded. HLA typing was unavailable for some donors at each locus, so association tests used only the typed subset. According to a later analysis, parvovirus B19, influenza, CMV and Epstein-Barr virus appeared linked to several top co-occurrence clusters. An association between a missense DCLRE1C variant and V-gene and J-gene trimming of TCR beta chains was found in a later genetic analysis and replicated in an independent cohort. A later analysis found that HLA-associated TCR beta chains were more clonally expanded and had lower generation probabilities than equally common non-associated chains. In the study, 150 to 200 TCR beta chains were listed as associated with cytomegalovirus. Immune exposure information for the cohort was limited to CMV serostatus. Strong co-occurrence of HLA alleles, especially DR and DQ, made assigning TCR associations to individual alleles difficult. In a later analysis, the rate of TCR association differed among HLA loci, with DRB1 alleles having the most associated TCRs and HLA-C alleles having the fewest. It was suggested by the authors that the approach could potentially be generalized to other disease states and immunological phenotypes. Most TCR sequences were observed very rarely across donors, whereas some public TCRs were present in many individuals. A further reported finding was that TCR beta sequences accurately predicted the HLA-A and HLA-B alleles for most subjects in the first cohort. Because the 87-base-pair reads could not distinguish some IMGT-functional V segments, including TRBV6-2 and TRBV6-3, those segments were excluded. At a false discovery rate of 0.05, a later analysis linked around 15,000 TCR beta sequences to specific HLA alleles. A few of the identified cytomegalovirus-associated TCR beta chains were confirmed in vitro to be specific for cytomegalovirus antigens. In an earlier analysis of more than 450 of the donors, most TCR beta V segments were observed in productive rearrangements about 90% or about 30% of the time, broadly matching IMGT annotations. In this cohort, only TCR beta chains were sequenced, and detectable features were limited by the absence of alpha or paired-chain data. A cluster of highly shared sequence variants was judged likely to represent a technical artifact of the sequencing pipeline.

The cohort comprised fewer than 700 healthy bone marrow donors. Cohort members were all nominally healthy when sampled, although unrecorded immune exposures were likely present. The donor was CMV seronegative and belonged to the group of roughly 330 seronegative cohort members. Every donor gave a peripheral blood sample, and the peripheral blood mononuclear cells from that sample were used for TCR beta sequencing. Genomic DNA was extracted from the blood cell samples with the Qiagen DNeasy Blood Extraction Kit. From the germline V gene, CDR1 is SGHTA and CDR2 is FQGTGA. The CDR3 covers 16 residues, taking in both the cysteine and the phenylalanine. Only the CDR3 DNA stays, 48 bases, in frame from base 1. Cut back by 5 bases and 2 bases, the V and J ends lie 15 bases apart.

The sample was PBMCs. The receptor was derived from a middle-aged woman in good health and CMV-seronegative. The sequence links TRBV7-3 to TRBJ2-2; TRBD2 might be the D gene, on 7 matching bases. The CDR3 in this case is CASSINSGGNTGELFF. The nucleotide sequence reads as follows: TGTGCCAGCAGCATTAACTCGGGGGGCAACACCGGGGAGCTGTTTTTT.